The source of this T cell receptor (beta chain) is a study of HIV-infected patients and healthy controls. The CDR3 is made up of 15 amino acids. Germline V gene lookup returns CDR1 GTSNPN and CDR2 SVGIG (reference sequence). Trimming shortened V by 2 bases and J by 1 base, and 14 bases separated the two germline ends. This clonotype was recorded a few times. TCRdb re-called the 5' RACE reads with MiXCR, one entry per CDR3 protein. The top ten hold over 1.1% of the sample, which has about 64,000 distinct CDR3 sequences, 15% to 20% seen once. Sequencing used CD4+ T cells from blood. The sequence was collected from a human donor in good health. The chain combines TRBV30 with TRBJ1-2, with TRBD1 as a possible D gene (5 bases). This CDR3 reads CAWSLSGWSNYGYTF. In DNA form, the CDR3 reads TGTGCCTGGAGTCTTTCAGGGTGGAGTAACTATGGCTACACCTTC.